This T cell receptor beta chain was found in a study of CD8+ T cells in alopecia areata. After isolation, RNA underwent reverse transcription to generate cDNA as the sequencing template. Repertoires were generated with immunoSEQ multiplex PCR, while TCRdb's copy carries only in-frame clones and drops some. The table has a few hundred thousand clones, around two fifths seen once. CDR3 length: 16 amino acids. V was shortened by 3 bases and J by 1 base, with 15 bases between the two germline ends. Per germline, CDR1 SQVTM and CDR2 ANQGSEA. Specified treatment: oral pan-JAK inhibitor, 5-10 mg twice daily.

The receptor was derived from a human donor with alopecia areata. Material: CD4+ T cells sorted from blood, obtained around week 34, from a patient treated with tofacitinib. The chain combines TRBV29-1 with TRBJ1-4, with a tentative D call TRBD1 (5 bases). The DNA of the CDR3 is TGCAGCGTTGACTCCGGGGCAGGGAGAACTAATGAAAAACTGTTTTTT. It is translated as CSVDSGAGRTNEKLFF.